A selection of T cell receptor beta chains follows, all from one sample in a study of Ad26.COV2.S vaccination and SARS-CoV-2 variants. Clones were sequenced by immunoSEQ multiplex PCR, and TCRdb holds only the in-frame ones, with some missing. The data hold hundreds of thousands of clones, with around 90% observed a single time. The sample in question was peripheral blood, obtained in a trial of Ad26.COV2.S vaccine versus placebo. All receptors come from a person aged 18-60 years who received the Ad26.COV2.S COVID-19 vaccine or a placebo. CDR3s include the opening cysteine and the closing phenylalanine or tryptophan. A D gene is named only where the DNA matches it firmly. The size of a clone is reported for some rows only, either as once, few or many, or as a class for expanded clones.

CDR3 DNA	CDR3 protein	J gene	D gene	V gene	clone size
TGCAGCGTTGAGAAGGGAACCTACGAGCAGTACTTC	CSVEKGTYEQYF	TRBJ2-7	NA	TRBV29-1	NA
TGTGCCAGCAGCGTACAGGGCGGTACTCAAGAGACCCAGTACTTC	CASSVQGGTQETQYF	TRBJ2-5	NA	TRBV9	NA
TGTGCCAGCAAAGAGATCCGGGGGAACCCCCACGAGCAGTACTTC	CASKEIRGNPHEQYF	TRBJ2-7	NA	TRBV28	NA
TGTGCCACCAGCAGCGATGTGTCGGGAAACACCATATATTTT	CATSSDVSGNTIYF	TRBJ1-3	NA	TRBV15	NA
TGTGCCAGCAGTTACGGCGGGAGGGCCTTCTACGAGCAGTACTTC	CASSYGGRAFYEQYF	TRBJ2-7	TRBD2	TRBV6-6	NA
TGTGCCAGCAGCTTAATTACAGGGACTAACTATGGCTACACCTTC	CASSLITGTNYGYTF	TRBJ1-2	NA	TRBV7-9	few
TGTGCCAGCAGTGAACCCGCGGGCAGTAGGGGGAACACCATATATTTT	CASSEPAGSRGNTIYF	TRBJ1-3	NA	TRBV25-1	NA
TGTGCCAGCAGTTTGTCAGGAACGTTTCAGCCCCAGCATTTT	CASSLSGTFQPQHF	TRBJ1-5	NA	TRBV27	NA
TGCGCCAGCAGCCATTCCGGGACAGGGGAATTCTACGAGCAGTACTTC	CASSHSGTGEFYEQYF	TRBJ2-7	TRBD1	TRBV4-3	many
TGTGCCAGCAGCCAAGAACTAGCGGGAGTCTCTGAGCAGTTCTTC	CASSQELAGVSEQFF	TRBJ2-1	TRBD2	TRBV14	NA
TGTGCCAGCAGTTTTGGCGCTTCGGGGCTGTTTTTT	CASSFGASGLFF	TRBJ1-4	NA	TRBV28	NA
TGTGCCACCAGCAGACCGGGACAGGGGGAGGGCGGTTACGAGCAGTACTTC	CATSRPGQGEGGYEQYF	TRBJ2-7	TRBD1	TRBV15	once
TGTGCCAGCACCGGAAACCTGGGTAGGGGAGCGGGTGAAGCTTTCTTT	CASTGNLGRGAGEAFF	TRBJ1-1	NA	TRBV7-9	NA
TGTGCCAGCAGTCTAGCACAGGGGACTCAGGGCTACACCTTC	CASSLAQGTQGYTF	TRBJ1-2	TRBD1	TRBV6-5	NA
TGTGCCAGCAGCTTACCCCTAGAATCATTCGGCGAGCAGTACTTC	CASSLPLESFGEQYF	TRBJ2-7	NA	TRBV7-2	NA
TGTGCCACCTCGACTAGCGGGAGCACAGATACGCAGTATTTT	CATSTSGSTDTQYF	TRBJ2-3	TRBD2	TRBV19	NA
TGCAGCGCCGGGTGGGATGAGCAGTTCTTC	CSAGWDEQFF	TRBJ2-1	NA	TRBV29-1	NA
TGTGCCAGCAGTTTAGGGGGACAGGTCGGAAACACCATATATTTT	CASSLGGQVGNTIYF	TRBJ1-3	TRBD1	TRBV28	few
TGTGCCAGCAGTCCGGGACAGGGGGCCTCCTACGAGCAGTACTTC	CASSPGQGASYEQYF	TRBJ2-7	TRBD1	TRBV6-6	NA
TGTGCCAGCAGTACACCGACAGGGAGTGAGCAGTACTTC	CASSTPTGSEQYF	TRBJ2-7	TRBD1	TRBV7-9	NA
TGTGCCAGCAGTCGGGACAGAAAAAATGAAAAACTGTTTTTT	CASSRDRKNEKLFF	TRBJ1-4	TRBD1	TRBV16	NA
TGTGCCAGCAGTTATTACCTGAACAATGAGCAGTTCTTC	CASSYYLNNEQFF	TRBJ2-1	NA	TRBV6-2/TRBV6-3	once
TGCAGCGTAAAAGCCATGAACACTGAAGCTTTCTTT	CSVKAMNTEAFF	TRBJ1-1	NA	TRBV29-1	NA
TGTGCCAGCAGCAAAGGCCCGTCTTGGTACGAGCAGTACTTC	CASSKGPSWYEQYF	TRBJ2-7	NA	TRBV21-1	NA
TGTGCCAGCAGCTTAGAGGGACACGGGGCTTTTGAAAAACTGTTTTTT	CASSLEGHGAFEKLFF	TRBJ1-4	NA	TRBV7-9	NA
TGTGCCAGCAGCCAAGAAGGGCAGGGCCAGACACCCCTCCACTTT	CASSQEGQGQTPLHF	TRBJ1-6	NA	TRBV4-2	NA
TGTGCCAGCAGCTTGACCATCTCTGGAAACACCATATATTTT	CASSLTISGNTIYF	TRBJ1-3	NA	TRBV7-2	NA
TGTGCCAGCAGTCTACCCTCCAGCGGGAGCGCAGATACGCAGTATTTT	CASSLPSSGSADTQYF	TRBJ2-3	TRBD2	TRBV28	NA
TGTGCCAGCTCACGAGGCTTGGGGACATTAAAGAACACTGAAGCTTTCTTT	CASSRGLGTLKNTEAFF	TRBJ1-1	NA	TRBV18	few
TGTGCCAGCAGCTCTAGTTCCCGGATTTACAATGAGCAGTTCTTC	CASSSSSRIYNEQFF	TRBJ2-1	NA	TRBV7-9	NA
TGTGCCACTAGACGGATGAACACTGAAGCTTTCTTT	CATRRMNTEAFF	TRBJ1-1	NA	TRBV10-3	NA
TGTGCCAGCTCACCACCAACAGGGTCCCACTACAATGAGCAGTTCTTC	CASSPPTGSHYNEQFF	TRBJ2-1	NA	TRBV18	NA
TGTGCCAGCAGCTTAGCGCTAAGGACAGGGATACCTTTTGGGCAGTACTTC	CASSLALRTGIPFGQYF	TRBJ2-7	TRBD1	TRBV7-2	once
TGTGCCTGGAGTGACATGGACTACGAGCAGTACTTC	CAWSDMDYEQYF	TRBJ2-7	NA	TRBV30	NA
TGTGCCAGCAGCTCATGGGACAATGAGCAGTTCTTC	CASSSWDNEQFF	TRBJ2-1	NA	TRBV6-2/TRBV6-3	NA
TGCAGCTACAGGGTGGCATTGGATTACGAGCAGTACTTC	CSYRVALDYEQYF	TRBJ2-7	NA	TRBV29-1	NA
TGTGCCAGCAGCTTGGTAGTGGAATTAAGGGGCTACACCTTC	CASSLVVELRGYTF	TRBJ1-2	NA	TRBV5-5	NA